This is a list of T cell receptor beta chains from one sample in a study of blood T cell repertoires in COVID-19. TCRdb's table, derived via immunoSEQ multiplex PCR, lists solely in-frame clones and lacks some. This table holds some 100,000 clones, roughly 92% found once. Material for sequencing was peripheral blood. These receptors were obtained from a man between 65 and 80 years old with acute or convalescent COVID-19. CDR3s include the opening cysteine and the closing phenylalanine or tryptophan. Each record gives: J gene, V gene, clone size, D gene, CDR3 protein, CDR3 DNA. D genes are given only for firm matches. Size values are once, few and many counts, or a class for expanded clones, and some rows have none.

j_call: TRBJ2-1; v_call: TRBV7-9; clone_size: NA; d_call: NA; cdr3_aa: CASSPLGRPDEQFF; cdr3_nt: TGTGCCAGCAGCCCACTGGGGCGCCCGGATGAGCAGTTCTTC
j_call: TRBJ2-7; v_call: TRBV6-5; clone_size: NA; d_call: TRBD1; cdr3_aa: CASSYSGQGSYEQYF; cdr3_nt: TGTGCCAGCAGTTACTCGGGACAGGGTTCCTACGAGCAGTACTTC
j_call: TRBJ1-4; v_call: TRBV18; clone_size: NA; d_call: TRBD1; cdr3_aa: CASSPNRQGNEKLFF; cdr3_nt: TGTGCCAGCTCACCTAATCGACAGGGTAATGAAAAACTGTTTTTT
j_call: TRBJ2-7; v_call: TRBV27; clone_size: NA; d_call: TRBD1; cdr3_aa: CASRPGQAYEQYF; cdr3_nt: TGTGCCAGCAGACCTGGACAGGCCTACGAGCAGTACTTC
j_call: TRBJ1-1; v_call: TRBV7-9; clone_size: NA; d_call: NA; cdr3_aa: CASSHRTGNTEAFF; cdr3_nt: TGTGCCAGCAGCCATAGAACAGGAAACACTGAAGCTTTCTTT
j_call: TRBJ1-1; v_call: TRBV5-6; clone_size: NA; d_call: NA; cdr3_aa: CASSLFLLNTEAFF; cdr3_nt: TGTGCCAGCAGCTTGTTCCTCCTCAACACTGAAGCTTTCTTT
j_call: TRBJ1-3; v_call: TRBV28; clone_size: NA; d_call: TRBD1; cdr3_aa: CASSFSLGQAAGNTIYF; cdr3_nt: TGTGCCAGCAGTTTCTCTTTAGGACAGGCAGCTGGAAACACCATATATTTT
j_call: TRBJ2-1; v_call: TRBV4-2; clone_size: NA; d_call: NA; cdr3_aa: CASSQLARKNEQFF; cdr3_nt: TGTGCCAGCAGCCAACTAGCCCGAAAAAATGAGCAGTTCTTC
j_call: TRBJ2-3; v_call: TRBV6-5; clone_size: NA; d_call: NA; cdr3_aa: CATYRAPDTQYF; cdr3_nt: TGTGCCACCTACAGGGCCCCAGATACGCAGTATTTT
j_call: TRBJ1-5; v_call: TRBV28; clone_size: NA; d_call: TRBD1; cdr3_aa: CASSLYGRGNSNQPQHF; cdr3_nt: TGTGCCAGCAGCCTATATGGCAGGGGGAATAGCAATCAGCCCCAGCATTTT
j_call: TRBJ1-2; v_call: TRBV24-1; clone_size: NA; d_call: TRBD1; cdr3_aa: CATSDRDREEGYTF; cdr3_nt: TGTGCCACCAGTGATCGCGACAGGGAAGAGGGCTACACCTTC
j_call: TRBJ1-2; v_call: TRBV2; clone_size: once; d_call: NA; cdr3_aa: CASRAEDYGYTF; cdr3_nt: TGTGCCAGCAGGGCAGAGGACTATGGCTACACCTTC
j_call: TRBJ2-2; v_call: TRBV6-5; clone_size: once; d_call: TRBD1; cdr3_aa: CASRTTGPGELFF; cdr3_nt: TGTGCCAGCAGAACGACAGGGCCCGGGGAGCTGTTTTTT
j_call: TRBJ1-5; v_call: TRBV9; clone_size: NA; d_call: NA; cdr3_aa: CASSVGLESNQPQHF; cdr3_nt: TGTGCCAGCAGCGTCGGACTGGAGAGCAATCAGCCCCAGCATTTT
j_call: TRBJ1-1; v_call: TRBV18; clone_size: NA; d_call: TRBD1; cdr3_aa: CASSAGQGNTEAFF; cdr3_nt: TGTGCCAGCTCAGCGGGACAGGGGAACACTGAAGCTTTCTTT
j_call: TRBJ2-3; v_call: TRBV3-1/TRBV3-2; clone_size: NA; d_call: NA; cdr3_aa: CASSQRTYTDTQYF; cdr3_nt: TGTGCCAGCAGCCAAAGGACTTACACAGATACGCAGTATTTT
j_call: TRBJ2-2; v_call: TRBV10-3; clone_size: NA; d_call: TRBD1; cdr3_aa: CAIRAGTGVSGELFF; cdr3_nt: TGTGCCATCAGGGCCGGGACAGGGGTGTCCGGGGAGCTGTTTTTT
j_call: TRBJ2-7; v_call: TRBV28; clone_size: NA; d_call: TRBD1; cdr3_aa: CASSFSSTGGAEQYF; cdr3_nt: TGTGCCAGCAGTTTTAGCTCTACAGGGGGCGCCGAGCAGTACTTC
j_call: TRBJ2-5; v_call: TRBV13; clone_size: NA; d_call: TRBD1; cdr3_aa: CASSLNRGLETQYF; cdr3_nt: TGTGCCAGCAGCTTGAACAGGGGTTTGGAGACCCAGTACTTC
j_call: TRBJ2-7; v_call: TRBV18; clone_size: NA; d_call: TRBD2; cdr3_aa: CASSPGVTGGYEQYF; cdr3_nt: TGTGCCAGCTCACCGGGAGTGACGGGGGGCTACGAGCAGTACTTC
j_call: TRBJ2-7; v_call: TRBV23-1; clone_size: once; d_call: NA; cdr3_aa: CASSSHPTGPTYEQYF; cdr3_nt: TGCGCCAGCAGTTCCCACCCGACAGGCCCCACCTACGAGCAGTACTTC
j_call: TRBJ1-1; v_call: TRBV5-1; clone_size: NA; d_call: NA; cdr3_aa: CASSLPGRANTEAFF; cdr3_nt: TGCGCCAGCAGCTTGCCAGGGAGGGCAAACACTGAAGCTTTCTTT
j_call: TRBJ1-4; v_call: TRBV7-9; clone_size: NA; d_call: TRBD1; cdr3_aa: CASSLLTGGSEKLFF; cdr3_nt: TGTGCCAGCAGCTTACTTACAGGGGGGAGCGAAAAACTGTTTTTT
j_call: TRBJ2-5; v_call: TRBV5-5; clone_size: NA; d_call: TRBD1; cdr3_aa: CATRDREGETQYF; cdr3_nt: TGTGCCACCCGGGACAGGGAGGGCGAGACCCAGTACTTC
j_call: TRBJ1-4; v_call: TRBV7-6; clone_size: NA; d_call: NA; cdr3_aa: CASSLVAAVSNEKLFF; cdr3_nt: TGTGCCAGCAGCTTAGTGGCTGCAGTCTCCAATGAAAAACTGTTTTTT
j_call: TRBJ1-6; v_call: TRBV28; clone_size: NA; d_call: NA; cdr3_aa: CASSSGSSPLHF; cdr3_nt: TGTGCCAGCAGTTCTGGGAGTTCACCCCTCCACTTT
j_call: TRBJ1-5; v_call: TRBV23-1; clone_size: NA; d_call: NA; cdr3_aa: CASSQSETGYSNQPQHF; cdr3_nt: TGCGCCAGCAGTCAGTCCGAGACAGGATATAGCAATCAGCCCCAGCATTTT
j_call: TRBJ1-2; v_call: TRBV7-2; clone_size: NA; d_call: TRBD1; cdr3_aa: CASSSPGTAYGYTF; cdr3_nt: TGTGCCAGCAGCTCACCCGGGACAGCCTATGGCTACACCTTC
j_call: TRBJ2-5; v_call: TRBV4-2; clone_size: NA; d_call: NA; cdr3_aa: CASSQGNRETQYF; cdr3_nt: TGTGCCAGCAGCCAAGGTAACCGGGAGACCCAGTACTTC
j_call: TRBJ1-5; v_call: TRBV24-1; clone_size: NA; d_call: NA; cdr3_aa: CATSDQGGQPQHF; cdr3_nt: TGTGCCACCAGTGATCAAGGGGGTCAGCCCCAGCATTTT
j_call: TRBJ2-7; v_call: TRBV6-5; clone_size: NA; d_call: TRBD2; cdr3_aa: CASTSPGLATNEQYF; cdr3_nt: TGTGCCAGCACCAGCCCGGGACTAGCGACTAACGAGCAGTACTTC
j_call: TRBJ2-7; v_call: TRBV11-3; clone_size: NA; d_call: NA; cdr3_aa: CASSLRGGYYEQYF; cdr3_nt: TGTGCCAGCAGCTTACGAGGGGGATACTACGAGCAGTACTTC
j_call: TRBJ1-5; v_call: TRBV27; clone_size: NA; d_call: TRBD1; cdr3_aa: CARGDRWDLNQPQHF; cdr3_nt: TGTGCCAGAGGGGACAGGTGGGACCTTAATCAGCCCCAGCATTTT
j_call: TRBJ2-3; v_call: TRBV6-4; clone_size: medium-sized; d_call: NA; cdr3_aa: CASSDSAGSTDTQYF; cdr3_nt: TGTGCCAGCAGTGACTCCGCGGGCAGCACAGATACGCAGTATTTT
j_call: TRBJ1-1; v_call: TRBV12-3/TRBV12-4; clone_size: NA; d_call: NA; cdr3_aa: CASTFGGTEAFF; cdr3_nt: TGTGCCAGCACGTTCGGGGGCACTGAAGCTTTCTTT
j_call: TRBJ2-7; v_call: TRBV7-2; clone_size: NA; d_call: NA; cdr3_aa: CASSLVMAGMGEQYF; cdr3_nt: TGTGCCAGCAGCTTAGTAATGGCAGGAATGGGCGAGCAGTACTTC
j_call: TRBJ2-7; v_call: TRBV11-2; clone_size: NA; d_call: NA; cdr3_aa: CASSLGSGRIYEQYF; cdr3_nt: TGTGCCAGCAGCTTAGGAAGCGGACGGATCTACGAGCAGTACTTC
j_call: TRBJ1-6; v_call: TRBV5-6; clone_size: NA; d_call: TRBD1; cdr3_aa: CASSSRSGQGNSPLHF; cdr3_nt: TGTGCCAGCAGCTCCAGGTCGGGACAGGGTAATTCACCCCTCCACTTT
j_call: TRBJ2-1; v_call: TRBV25-1; clone_size: NA; d_call: NA; cdr3_aa: CASSEPRLRNEQFF; cdr3_nt: TGTGCCAGCAGTGAACCGCGACTACGCAATGAGCAGTTCTTC
j_call: TRBJ2-1; v_call: TRBV24-1; clone_size: NA; d_call: NA; cdr3_aa: CATSDRGQNTYNEQFF; cdr3_nt: TGTGCCACCAGTGATAGAGGGCAGAACACCTACAATGAGCAGTTCTTC
j_call: TRBJ2-1; v_call: TRBV18; clone_size: NA; d_call: NA; cdr3_aa: CASSLNRENEQFF; cdr3_nt: TGTGCCAGCTCACTCAACAGGGAAAATGAGCAGTTCTTC
j_call: TRBJ2-7; v_call: TRBV19; clone_size: NA; d_call: TRBD1; cdr3_aa: CASSTGQEAHEQYF; cdr3_nt: TGTGCCAGTTCTACGGGACAGGAGGCACACGAGCAGTACTTC
j_call: TRBJ1-1; v_call: TRBV24-1; clone_size: NA; d_call: NA; cdr3_aa: CATSAAGKNTEAFF; cdr3_nt: TGTGCCACCAGTGCAGCGGGAAAGAACACTGAAGCTTTCTTT
j_call: TRBJ1-1; v_call: TRBV19; clone_size: NA; d_call: TRBD1; cdr3_aa: CASTDRQGWDTEAFF; cdr3_nt: TGTGCCAGTACCGACCGACAGGGTTGGGACACTGAAGCTTTCTTT
j_call: TRBJ2-5; v_call: TRBV6-6; clone_size: NA; d_call: TRBD1; cdr3_aa: CASSSGQGGPETQYF; cdr3_nt: TGTGCCAGCAGCTCGGGACAGGGAGGGCCGGAGACCCAGTACTTC
j_call: TRBJ1-5; v_call: TRBV19; clone_size: NA; d_call: NA; cdr3_aa: CASSSTQPQHF; cdr3_nt: TGTGCCAGTAGTTCTACTCAGCCCCAGCATTTT
j_call: TRBJ1-2; v_call: TRBV29-1; clone_size: NA; d_call: TRBD1; cdr3_aa: CSVSAGTGDGYTF; cdr3_nt: TGCAGCGTCTCCGCCGGGACAGGGGATGGCTACACCTTC
j_call: TRBJ1-5; v_call: TRBV9; clone_size: once; d_call: NA; cdr3_aa: CASSEDSLANQPQHF; cdr3_nt: TGTGCCAGCAGCGAGGACAGCTTAGCCAATCAGCCCCAGCATTTT
j_call: TRBJ2-3; v_call: TRBV12-5; clone_size: once; d_call: TRBD2; cdr3_aa: CASGSPSNLLGRATDTQYF; cdr3_nt: TGTGCTAGTGGTTCCCCAAGTAACCTGCTAGGGAGGGCCACAGATACGCAGTATTTT
j_call: TRBJ2-2; v_call: TRBV5-4; clone_size: NA; d_call: TRBD2; cdr3_aa: CASSLGEGPGELFF; cdr3_nt: TGTGCCAGCAGCCTGGGGGAGGGGCCCGGGGAGCTGTTTTTT
j_call: TRBJ1-5; v_call: TRBV30; clone_size: NA; d_call: NA; cdr3_aa: CAWTGGARQPQHF; cdr3_nt: TGTGCCTGGACCGGGGGGGCTCGGCAGCCCCAGCATTTT
j_call: TRBJ1-6; v_call: TRBV19; clone_size: NA; d_call: TRBD1; cdr3_aa: CASSNFGQANSPLHF; cdr3_nt: TGTGCCAGTAGTAACTTCGGACAGGCAAATTCACCCCTCCACTTT
j_call: TRBJ2-2; v_call: TRBV7-6; clone_size: NA; d_call: NA; cdr3_aa: CASSLGSVLAPGELFF; cdr3_nt: TGTGCCAGCAGCTTAGGTAGCGTGTTGGCCCCCGGGGAGCTGTTTTTT
j_call: TRBJ2-4; v_call: TRBV5-1; clone_size: NA; d_call: TRBD1; cdr3_aa: CASSPTAGGKNIQYF; cdr3_nt: TGCGCCAGCAGCCCGACGGCAGGGGGAAAAAACATTCAGTACTTC